The T cell receptor (beta chain) under discussion was sequenced for a study of regulatory T cells in long-lasting Graves disease. Described time point: newly diagnosed GD, antithyroid drugs for less than 3 months. PBMC RNA was the source of the TCR library. TCR beta libraries were built with iRepertoire HTBI primers and Arm-PCR of CDR3 regions. TCRdb reprocessed the multiplex PCR reads via MiXCR and lists one record per CDR3 protein. The sample lists about 430,000 distinct CDR3 sequences; 14% to 15% were seen once. Germline values: CDR1 SGHTA, CDR2 FQGNSA. The V gene end was trimmed by 5 bases and the J gene end by 7 bases; junction bases not matched to a gene: 11. CDR3 length equals 16 residues. These data were also filed under a second study, of T cells in Graves' hyperthyroidism and ophthalmopathy. Per that paper: The TCR CDR3 first-round RT-PCR relied on the HTBI primer set.

Source: peripheral blood mononuclear cells (PBMCs), taken at new diagnosis, from a patient treated with antithyroid drugs. This chain links TRBV7-2 with TRBJ1-2, with 12 bases aligning to TRBD1. This clonotype originated in a woman between 40 and 50 years old with Graves disease. This chain's CDR3 is CASSRPGQGAIVGYTF. CDR3 nucleotide sequence: TGTGCCAGCAGCCGCCCGGGACAGGGGGCTATAGTTGGCTACACCTTC.